The 32 T cell receptor beta chains below all came from one sample that was sequenced in a study of T cell clusters in autoimmune cytopenias. One tube held mixed TRB-A and TRB-B primer pools for touch-down PCR. TCRdb re-called the multiplex PCR reads and catalogs CDR3 proteins one per entry, DNA excluded. This sample contains roughly 7,400 distinct CDR3 sequences. Some 39,000 genome equivalents of blood DNA were amplified for TRB. The same specimen was also included in a second study, on T cell repertoires in aging, cancer and after chemotherapy.

Source material: peripheral blood. The origin of the receptors is a human donor in good health.

This clonotype is classed as medium-sized (0.01 to 0.1%) by frequency. This chain connects TRBV12-3 or TRBV12-4 to TRBJ1-1. The CDR3 contains 16 residues. CDR3 sequence: CASSLESGVINTEAFF.

The gene calls are TRBV6-1 and TRBJ2-7; TCRdb gives TRBD1 as the D gene, but with no DNA this cannot be confirmed. The CDR3 has 14 amino acids. Germline V CDR1 and CDR2: MNHNS, SASEGT. The CDR3 spells CASNGQGPRDEQYF.

This sequence joins TRBV12-3 or TRBV12-4 and TRBJ2-6; TCRdb picks TRBD1, but there is no DNA to check that call. The CDR3 consists of 16 residues. CDR3 residues: CASSTGTASGANVLTF.

This clonotype is classed as medium-sized by frequency. The chain recombines TRBV19 with TRBJ1-6. Germline CDR1 and CDR2: LNHDA and SQIVND (reference sequence). The CDR3 is 15 amino acids. CDR3 residues: CASSDGGALSSPLHF.

The chain joins TRBV6-2 or TRBV6-3 to TRBJ2-5; TCRdb proposes TRBD2, but this gene call is untestable without DNA. The CDR3 contains 15 residues. Germline lookup yields CDR1 MNHEY and CDR2 SVGEGT. This CDR3 is CASSYDKRTRETQYF.

This clonotype is called medium-sized based on its frequency. The chain has TRBV6-5 and TRBJ1-1. Per the germline V gene, CDR1 is MNHEY and CDR2 is SVGAGI. This CDR3 spans 14 amino acids. The CDR3 loop reads CASSYSLGNTEAFF.

The rearrangement links TRBV30 to TRBJ1-2; as DNA is missing, the TRBD1 call by TCRdb cannot be tested. CDR3 size: 12 residues. Germline assignment: CDR1 GTSNPN and CDR2 SVGIG (reference sequence). The CDR3 region is CAWSPQGYGYTF.

This clonotype is labeled medium-sized based on frequency. The rearrangement joins TRBV29-1 to TRBJ2-1; TCRdb names TRBD1, which stays unverified in the absence of DNA. The length of the CDR3 is 16 residues. Germline V gives CDR1 SQVTM, CDR2 ANQGSEA. The CDR3 here is CSVDSPQGTTYNEQFF.

Frequency places this clonotype as medium-sized. This chain joins TRBV27 and TRBJ1-5; TCRdb's D call of TRBD1 is untestable without DNA. There are 13 residues in the CDR3. CDR1 and CDR2 from the germline V gene are MNHEY and SMNVEV (reference sequence). CDR3: CASWGHRNQPQHF.

This clonotype is labeled medium-sized based on frequency. The rearrangement joins TRBV29-1 to TRBJ1-4; with no DNA, the TCRdb D assignment of TRBD1 cannot be verified. The CDR3 contains 16 residues. The V gene's germline CDR1 is SQVTM and CDR2 ANQGSEA. The chain's CDR3 is CSVGRGHPSTNEKLFF. Looking up the rest from reference TRBV29-1 and TRBJ1-4 gives the full variable domain: SAVISQKPSRDICQRGTSLTIQCQVDSQVTMMFWYRQQPGQSLTLIATANQGSEATYESGFVIDKFPISRPNLTFSTLTVSNMSPEDSSIYLCSVGRGHPSTNEKLFFGSGTQLSVL.

This clonotype is labeled medium-sized (0.01 to 0.1%) based on frequency. This chain uses TRBV19 with TRBJ1-4; the D call of TRBD1 rests on TCRdb alone, since no DNA is present to check it. This CDR3 region has 11 residues. The germline V gene encodes CDR1 LNHDA and CDR2 SQIVND (reference sequence). This CDR3 reads CASRQGEKLFF.

The chain couples TRBV20-1 to TRBJ1-2; TCRdb selects TRBD1, and the lack of DNA leaves this call unchecked. Per the germline V gene, CDR1 is DFQATT and CDR2 is SNEGSKA (reference sequence). The CDR3 totals 13 residues. CDR3 residues: CSAPRTDNYGYTF.

V is TRBV12-3 or TRBV12-4 and J is TRBJ2-3; the TRBD2 assignment by TCRdb is unverifiable without DNA. This CDR3 has 14 amino acids. CDR3: CASSPGLASDTQYF.

The chain recombines TRBV5-6 with TRBJ2-1; the D call of TRBD2 rests on TCRdb alone, since no DNA is present to check it. CDR1 SGHDT and CDR2 YYEEEE come from the germline V gene. The CDR3 has 15 residues. This CDR3 reads CASSRTSGGGETQYF.

V gene TRBV10-3 combines with J gene TRBJ2-7. CDR1 and CDR2 from the germline V gene are ENHRY and SYGVKD. The CDR3 loop spans 15 amino acids. The chain's CDR3 is CAISENDGSNNEQYF.

This CDR3 reads CASSYSGQAYGYTF. The chain uses TRBV6-2 or TRBV6-3 and TRBJ1-2; TCRdb's assignment of TRBD1 cannot be checked, as there is no DNA. The CDR3 runs to 14 residues. The V gene's germline CDR1 is MNHEY and CDR2 SVGEGT.

By frequency, this clonotype is medium-sized. CDR3 region: CASSSHRLAGGKETQYF. The chain joins TRBV6-5 to TRBJ2-5; the TRBD2 assignment by TCRdb is unverifiable without DNA. This CDR3 is built from 17 residues. Germline V lookup: CDR1 MNHEY, CDR2 SVGAGI.

The chain is built from TRBV4-3 and TRBJ1-1. The CDR3 sequence is 16 residues long. Germline-derived CDR1 and CDR2 are LGHNA and YSLEER. CDR3 amino acids: CASSQDGRASGTEAFF.

Frequency places this clonotype as medium-sized (0.01 to 0.1%). This chain uses TRBV19 with TRBJ2-1; TCRdb picks TRBD1, but there is no DNA to check that call. Germline loops: CDR1 LNHDA, CDR2 SQIVND (reference sequence). CDR3 length: 13 amino acids. The CDR3: CASSGTGGNEQFF.

V and J are TRBV6-2 or TRBV6-3 and TRBJ1-5; TCRdb calls TRBD1, which cannot be checked without DNA. CDR1 is MNHEY and CDR2 is SVGEGT in the germline V gene. The CDR3 totals 15 residues. The CDR3 reads CASSRGQGINQPQHF.

This clonotype registers medium-sized (0.01 to 0.1%) by frequency. The chain is built from TRBV6-5 and TRBJ2-3. The germline V gene encodes CDR1 MNHEY and CDR2 SVGAGI. This CDR3 is built from 12 residues. The CDR3 loop is CASIDLGDTQYF.

This clonotype is medium-sized (0.01 to 0.1%) by frequency. CDR3: CATSPPGAYEQYF. The chain links TRBV6-5 to TRBJ2-7; TCRdb's D call, TRBD1, is unchecked because there is no DNA. The CDR3 loop spans 13 amino acids. CDR1 and CDR2 (germline): MNHEY, SVGAGI.

The rearrangement uses TRBV4-3 and TRBJ2-7; TCRdb picks TRBD1, but there is no DNA to check that call. In germline, CDR1 is LGHNA, CDR2 YSLEER. The CDR3 length is 15 residues. The CDR3 sequence is CASSQDTGVGGEQYF.

This clonotype ranks as medium-sized in terms of frequency. The rearrangement joins TRBV6-2 or TRBV6-3 to TRBJ1-6; the TCRdb D gene call, TRBD1, has no DNA to confirm it. The CDR3 runs to 13 residues. CDR1 MNHEY and CDR2 SVGEGT come from the germline V gene. This chain's CDR3 is CASGDRTPPPLHF.

The gene calls are TRBV20-1 and TRBJ2-7. CDR3 length: 14 amino acids. Germline CDR1 is DFQATT and CDR2 is SNEGSKA (reference sequence). CDR3 sequence reads: CSASSLAYAYEQYF.

V and J are TRBV6-5 and TRBJ2-7; the D gene TCRdb calls, TRBD2, cannot be checked with no DNA. In germline, CDR1 is MNHEY, CDR2 SVGAGI. The CDR3 runs to 16 residues. CDR3 protein: CASRTPGLAGSDEQYF.

V usage is TRBV6-1 and J usage is TRBJ2-3. In germline, CDR1 is MNHNS, CDR2 SASEGT. The CDR3 has 15 residues. CDR3 residues: CASTLRRIGTDTQYF.

The V gene is TRBV10-3, the J gene TRBJ1-2. Germline V gene sequence: CDR1 ENHRY, CDR2 SYGVKD. The CDR3 is 13 residues long. The CDR3 protein is CAIRESTNYGYTF.

Frequency places this clonotype as medium-sized. The chain carries TRBV6-5 and TRBJ1-2; the D call from TCRdb, TRBD1, cannot be confirmed without DNA. The germline gives CDR1 MNHEY, CDR2 SVGAGI. This CDR3 comprises 13 residues. CDR3 protein: CASRNAGSYGYTF.

The genes are TRBV15 and TRBJ1-4; with no DNA, the TCRdb D assignment of TRBD1 cannot be verified. The CDR3 is 16 amino acids. Germline V CDR1 and CDR2: LNHNV, YYDKDF (reference sequence). The CDR3 spells CATSRDPAGAHEKLFF.

This chain uses TRBV6-5 with TRBJ1-2; the TCRdb D gene call, TRBD1, has no DNA to confirm it. The CDR3 is made up of 13 amino acids. Per the germline V gene, CDR1 is MNHEY and CDR2 is SVGAGI. The CDR3 region is CASSYSRDRGYTF.

This chain links TRBV29-1 with TRBJ1-3; no DNA is available, so the TRBD1 call from TCRdb remains unchecked. The germline gives CDR1 SQVTM, CDR2 ANQGSEA. This CDR3 has 17 amino acids. The CDR3 sequence is CSVELMRQGDFGNTIYF.